These 10 T cell receptor beta chains were all obtained from the same sample, sequenced in a study of cytomegalovirus exposure and HLA in healthy donors (TCRdb year 2017). The library was made by the immunoSEQ multiplex PCR assay. A mixture of 60 forward primers for TCR Vbeta segments and 13 reverse primers for TCR Jbeta segments was used in the multiplex PCR. Here the immuneACCESS table is served through TCRdb, limited to in-frame sequences with V and J called. Missing clones are a known gap in these copies; in checked studies unresolved V genes cover under half, and the rest lacks a known reason. Present in this sample are 150,000 to 200,000 clones, around nine tenths of which were seen just once. The ten largest clones represent 0.85% to 1% of the sample. The sample taken for sequencing was PBMCs. Every receptor here comes from a woman in her thirties in good health and CMV-seronegative.

For the CDR3, the DNA is TGCGCCAGCAGCTTGGGGAAGTCGAGGGACTTAGGCTTTGGGGCCAACGTCCTGACTTTC. Translation gives CASSLGKSRDLGFGANVLTF. This rearrangement joins TRBV5-1 to TRBJ2-6; perhaps TRBD2 as D (6 bases). Trimming cost V 0 bases and J 3 bases, with 22 bases left between them. The V gene's germline CDR1 is SGHRS and CDR2 YFSETQ. The CDR3 consists of 20 residues.

This clone occurred once. The chain combines TRBV18 with TRBJ1-2, with no clear D. The ends were cut back, 0 bases at V and 2 bases at J, with 13 bases in the middle. The CDR3 is made up of 16 amino acids. Germline lookup yields CDR1 KGHSH and CDR2 LQKENI. The CDR3 DNA reads as TGTGCCAGCTCACCACCGGCCGGGATTCTAAACTATGGCTACACCTTC. Its translation: CASSPPAGILNYGYTF.

This chain joins TRBV15 and TRBJ2-1, with a tentative D call TRBD2 (6 bases). CDR1 and CDR2 from the germline V gene are LNHNV and YYDKDF (reference sequence). Deletions cut 0 bases from V and 0 bases from J, with 12 bases between. CDR3 length equals 17 residues. CDR3 region: CATSRDRSGSSYNEQFF. The CDR3 coding sequence is TGTGCCACCAGCAGAGATCGTTCCGGGAGCTCCTACAATGAGCAGTTCTTC.

The V gene is TRBV4-2, the J gene TRBJ2-2, with 7 bases that match TRBD1. Germline CDR1 and CDR2: LGHNA and YNFKEQ. The CDR3 is made up of 14 amino acids. The trim removed 4 bases at V and 4 bases at J, leaving 3 bases unmatched. CDR3 sequence reads: CASSPGQSTGELFF. CDR3 bases: TGTGCCAGCAGCCCGGGACAGTCCACCGGGGAGCTGTTTTTT.

The V gene is TRBV4-1, the J gene TRBJ2-7; perhaps TRBD1 as D (6 bases). Germline lookup yields CDR1 MGHRA and CDR2 YSYEKL. Trimming removed 4 bases at V and 2 bases at J, with 12 bases between. This CDR3 has 14 residues. CDR3 nucleotide sequence: TGCGCCAGCAGCCGGGGGCTGGGTACCTACGAGCAGTACTTC. It specifies CASSRGLGTYEQYF.

V is TRBV7-8 and J is TRBJ2-7; 9 nucleotides match TRBD1. J gave up 7 bases and V 5 bases, and 9 bases lay outside the gene matches. Germline lookup yields CDR1 SGHVS and CDR2 FQNEAQ. The CDR3 has 14 residues. The CDR3 is CASSPGQGGGEQYF. CDR3 nucleotides: TGTGCCAGCAGCCCGGGACAGGGAGGAGGGGAGCAGTACTTC.

V and J are TRBV7-2 and TRBJ2-6, with 9 bases that match TRBD1. Germline V gene data show CDR1 as SGHTA and CDR2 as FQGNSA. The CDR3 consists of 18 residues. V trimming: 5 bases; J trimming: 0 bases; junction bases outside the gene matches: 8. The CDR3 bases are TGTGCCAGCAGCCCCCAGAACAGGGGGCCCTCTGGGGCCAACGTCCTGACTTTC. This sequence encodes CASSPQNRGPSGANVLTF.

The gene calls are TRBV19 and TRBJ1-2; 8 bases fit TRBD1. V lost 4 bases, J lost 1 base, and 11 bases stayed unmatched. This CDR3 spans 17 amino acids. CDR1 and CDR2 (germline): LNHDA, SQIVND (reference sequence). CDR3: CASSTATDRGHNYGYTF. The CDR3 DNA is TGTGCCAGTAGTACCGCGACTGACAGGGGACATAACTATGGCTACACCTTC.

This chain joins TRBV5-6 and TRBJ2-7; D possibly corresponds to TRBD1 (5 bases). Between the trimmed V and J ends, which lost 4 bases and 0 bases, there was a span of 14 bases. Germline V lookup: CDR1 SGHDT, CDR2 YYEEEE. The CDR3 sequence is 15 residues long. The CDR3 spells CASSLKGPSSYEQYF. The CDR3 coding sequence is TGTGCCAGCAGCCTCAAGGGGCCGAGCTCCTACGAGCAGTACTTC. Combining the CDR3 with reference TRBV5-6 and TRBJ2-7 gives the whole variable domain DAGVTQSPTHLIKTRGQQVTLRCSPKSGHDTVSWYQQALGQGPQFIFQYYEEEERQRGNFPDRFSGHQFPNYSSELNVNALLLGDSALYLCASSLKGPSSYEQYFGPGTRLTVT.

The chain links TRBV5-1 to TRBJ2-3; 8 nucleotides align to TRBD2. The CDR3 sequence is 15 residues long. In germline, CDR1 is SGHRS, CDR2 YFSETQ. The V and J ends lost 4 bases and 1 base, in that order; junction bases with no gene match: 5. The DNA for the CDR3 is TGCGCCAGCAGCCCAGCGGGAGCTCGCACAGATACGCAGTATTTT. Its protein product is CASSPAGARTDTQYF.